This T cell receptor beta chain was profiled in a study of shared clonotypes between healthy human individuals. Sequencing used immunoSEQ multiplex PCR; TCRdb keeps in-frame clones, though not all of them. The data hold 660,000 or so clones, with 96% observed a single time. After removal of 6 bases from V and 7 bases from J, the junction contained 16 bases not matched to a gene. Germline loops: CDR1 SEHNR, CDR2 FQNEAQ (reference sequence). The length of the CDR3 is 17 residues. Naive-designated CD8 cells lacked CD45RO, were positively enriched for CCR7, and omitted terminally differentiated effector memory CD45RA+ cells.

The receptor was derived from a woman aged 30 to 39 in good health. The chain couples TRBV7-9 to TRBJ2-1; 9 bases match TRBD1. The sequenced sample consisted of naive CD8+ T cells sorted from blood. DNA for the CDR3: TGTGCCAGCAGGTCCCGACTTTCTGGACAGGGGTTAAATGAGCAGTTCTTC. Translating it yields CASRSRLSGQGLNEQFF.